This T cell receptor (beta chain) was identified during a study of metastatic and nonmetastatic thyroid tumors. The overall study: The study looked at repertoires side by side in blood and in tumor or nodule tissue from malignant and benign thyroid patients.

Overall study findings and caveats: Patients with malignant thyroid tumors reportedly had significantly higher TCR beta diversity than those with benign nodules, in blood and tumor.

Patients had received no treatment of any kind before thyroid surgery. Germline lookup yields CDR1 MRHNA and CDR2 SNTAGT. The V gene lost 4 bases and the J gene lost 5 bases, with 8 bases spanning the gap. The CDR3 length is 13 residues. This clone has a handful of counts. Its cognate antigen is unknown. Via MiXCR, TCRdb re-called the PCR reads. This table has 40,000 or so clones, approximately 44% appearing once. Sequences were obtained from tumor tissue. The TCR was taken from a male donor with papillary thyroid cancer or a benign thyroid nodule (not recorded which). Some clones in this sample may be carry-over from other donors' samples. This chain joins TRBV6-4 and TRBJ2-2; D is ambiguous. The CDR3 reads CASSVDETGELFF. CDR3 nucleotides: TGTGCCAGCAGTGTAGATGAAACCGGGGAGCTGTTTTTT.